This TCR beta chain was observed in a study of CD8+ T cells in alopecia areata listed by TCRdb under 2018. With regard to the full study: Treated patients were enrolled in an open-label pilot trial of oral tofacitinib, 5 to 10 mg twice daily, for moderate-to-severe alopecia areata. Patients stayed on tofacitinib for 6 to 18 months and then had 6 months of follow-up off drug so that delayed response and recurrence could be assessed. Disease severity in treated patients was measured with the SALT score, which quantifies the percentage of affected scalp surface area. The study used high-throughput TCRbeta sequencing to examine T cell clonal expansion in alopecia areata, in both the C3H/HeJ mouse model and human patients. Scalp tissue and sorted CD4+ and CD8+ peripheral blood T cells from patchy and totalis/universalis alopecia areata patients and from healthy controls were covered by human TCRbeta sequencing. Biopsies were taken from tofacitinib-treated patients at baseline and again at 4 and 24 weeks into treatment, and several of those patients also had a later scalp biopsy. Clonality in the scalp was compared among normal scalp (n=4), patchy alopecia areata scalp (n=8), and alopecia totalis/universalis scalp (n=8). RNA came from the PAXgene miRNA kit for fixed scalp, the miRNeasy kit for PBMCs, and the RNeasy kit for mouse skin. Amplification of TCRbeta CDR3 regions was done by immunoSEQ multiplex PCR using 35 Vbeta forward primers and 13 Jbeta reverse primers.

The library came from the immunoSEQ multiplex PCR assay. For TCR sequencing, RNA was extracted from every sample and reverse transcribed into cDNA to serve as template. First-strand cDNA was synthesized using SuperScript III with a 2:1 mix of oligo-dT and random hexamers. A synthetic immune receptor repertoire was used to gauge amplification bias, and whatever bias remained was removed computationally. On the authors' methods: Raw reads were preprocessed to remove errors, and CDR3 was defined according to IMGT conventions as the region from the conserved cysteine to phenylalanine. Clonality was computed as 1 minus the Shannon entropy, with the entropy normalized by log2 of the number of productive unique TCRs. Scalp TCRbeta sequences were cross-referenced with sorted blood CD4 and CD8 repertoires so that the CD4 or CD8 identity of scalp clones could be inferred. TCRdb obtained this table from immuneACCESS and retained in-frame rearrangements with V and J assigned. These tables miss some clones; where compared with another copy, unresolved V genes account for less than half of the shortfall, and the remainder is unexplained. The V and J calls and the clone size are those of that table, but D and trimming were determined from the DNA. Across this sample there are around 97,000 clones, with 80% to 90% seen only once. Roughly 10% of the sample comes from the top ten.

Counted from cysteine to phenylalanine, this CDR3 has 15 amino acids. The DNA shown is the 45-base CDR3, in frame from base 1. For this chain, trimming is 4 bases at the V end and 2 bases at the J end, and the number of junction bases without a gene match is 4. The CDR1 and CDR2 encoded by the germline V gene are SGHVS and FNYEAQ. As concerns this clone: No antigen is known for it. No quality values exist for individual bases; no much larger clone is one base distant.

General study outcomes and caveats: During tofacitinib treatment, many expanded lesional clones remained in scalp and blood, and this persistence may partly explain relapse after treatment is stopped. Scalp TCR repertoire analysis is complicated because resident alphabeta T cells in normal human skin are also sequenced, whereas mouse skin is dominated by gammadelta T cells. Lesional scalp, especially in alopecia totalis/universalis, showed higher clonality and more expanded CD8+ clones than normal scalp, suggesting antigenic drive. Tofacitinib significantly decreased scalp clonality and the number of expanded CD8+ clones among the top 100 scalp clones. TCR sequences shared between patients were less clear than in mice, possibly partly because of HLA diversity in the patient population. Because the treated cohort was small and included a single nonresponder, larger studies are needed to assess links between baseline CD8+ expansion and response.

This sample's treatment or condition label indicates: oral pan-JAK inhibitor, 5-10 mg twice daily. From alopecia areata patients, peripheral blood was collected along with lesional scalp punch biopsies. After PBMCs were isolated by density centrifugation and stained for CD3, CD4 and CD8, a FACSAria was used to sort CD4+ and CD8+ T cells. The receptor chain draws on TRBV7-6 and TRBJ2-1; 8 junctional bases match TRBD2. Sequenced material: CD8+ T cells sorted from blood, taken around week 31, from a patient treated with tofacitinib. The TCR originated in a human donor with alopecia areata. Here is the DNA: TGTGCCAGCAGCTATAGCGGGACCCCCTACAATGAGCAGTTCTTC. It specifies CASSYSGTPYNEQFF.